These T cell receptor beta chains were read from a single sample in a study of CD8+CD57+ T cells in acquired aplastic anemia. TCRdb passed the reads through MiXCR, listing each CDR3 protein once. The table records about 120,000 distinct CDR3 sequences, 58% of them present only once. Sequences were obtained from sorted CD4+, CD8+, or CD8+CD57+ T cells (not recorded which) from PBMCs. These receptors came from a human donor with aplastic anemia. Both conserved end residues are trimmed from each CDR3. The order of the fields is D gene, V gene, J gene, CDR3 protein. A D gene is named only where the DNA matches it firmly.

D: TRBD1
V: TRBV5-6
J: TRBJ2-7
CDR3: ASSSDRLSYEQY

D: NA
V: TRBV27
J: TRBJ1-6
CDR3: ASSSLTTGAGLNSPLH

D: NA
V: TRBV4-3
J: TRBJ2-2
CDR3: ASSQGSLVDTGELF

D: NA
V: TRBV6-1
J: TRBJ1-1
CDR3: ASSSEIPEAF

D: NA
V: TRBV20-1
J: TRBJ2-5
CDR3: SARVPQETQY

D: NA
V: TRBV10-3
J: TRBJ2-7
CDR3: AIIPDSYYEQY

D: NA
V: TRBV5-6
J: TRBJ1-4
CDR3: ASSQKPTNEKLF

D: TRBD1
V: TRBV10-3
J: TRBJ1-1
CDR3: AIRGDRVSEAF

D: TRBD2
V: TRBV15
J: TRBJ2-1
CDR3: ATSGGLAGKNNEQF

D: NA
V: TRBV24-1
J: TRBJ2-3
CDR3: ATSDGGRPGDTQY

D: NA
V: TRBV11-1
J: TRBJ2-1
CDR3: ASSRMDWSSYNEQF

D: NA
V: TRBV10-2
J: TRBJ1-2
CDR3: ASSGGDNYGYT

D: NA
V: TRBV25-1
J: TRBJ2-1
CDR3: ASSRTASYNEQF

D: TRBD2
V: TRBV7-8
J: TRBJ2-1
CDR3: ASRTGTSGINEQF

D: NA
V: TRBV14
J: TRBJ2-7
CDR3: ASSQVIHEQY

D: TRBD2
V: TRBV24-1
J: TRBJ2-7
CDR3: ATSDSGTKLYEQY

D: TRBD2
V: TRBV7-8
J: TRBJ2-3
CDR3: AHGQREGHTDTQY

D: TRBD2
V: TRBV29-1
J: TRBJ2-7
CDR3: SVERLAVPYEQY

D: NA
V: TRBV25-1
J: TRBJ1-2
CDR3: ASKKGGYGYT

D: TRBD1
V: TRBV10-3
J: TRBJ1-5
CDR3: AISMDREYQPQH

D: NA
V: TRBV15
J: TRBJ2-5
CDR3: ATGSTYQETQY

D: NA
V: TRBV7-9
J: TRBJ2-5
CDR3: ASSPDGETQY

D: NA
V: TRBV2
J: TRBJ2-6
CDR3: ASSEIPSGANVLT

D: NA
V: TRBV5-6
J: TRBJ1-2
CDR3: ASSLEDPILTNYGYT

D: TRBD1
V: TRBV19
J: TRBJ1-2
CDR3: ASLWTGTYGYT

D: TRBD1
V: TRBV10-3
J: TRBJ1-5
CDR3: AISDQTGGAGNQPQH

D: TRBD1
V: TRBV15
J: TRBJ1-2
CDR3: ATEKGQGFSGYT

D: TRBD2
V: TRBV7-9
J: TRBJ2-5
CDR3: ASSLTSDQETQY

D: TRBD1
V: TRBV7-2
J: TRBJ1-5
CDR3: ASSPQTGANRPQH

D: NA
V: TRBV29-1
J: TRBJ1-1
CDR3: SVAGLANTEAF

D: TRBD1
V: TRBV9
J: TRBJ2-7
CDR3: ASGQGANEQY

D: TRBD2
V: TRBV10-3
J: TRBJ2-2
CDR3: AISEWGGSNTGELF